The 18 T cell receptor beta chains listed next were all sequenced from one sample in a study of cytomegalovirus exposure and HLA in healthy donors. Amplification used 60 Vbeta primers and 13 Jbeta primers. TCRdb's table, derived via immunoSEQ multiplex PCR, lists solely in-frame clones and lacks some. The sample has 90,000 or so clones, less than 70% seen once. The sequenced material came from PBMCs. The receptor source for this set is a man aged 50-60 years in good health and CMV-seronegative.

On this clone itself: The same CDR3 also results from other DNA sequences found in this sample. The genes are TRBV5-1 and TRBJ2-5, with TRBD1 matching 7 bases. This CDR3 is 14 amino acids long. With V trimmed by 0 bases and J by 1 base, 0 bases remained unmatched. Germline V gene sequence: CDR1 SGHRS, CDR2 YFSETQ. In DNA form, the CDR3 reads TGCGCCAGCAGCTTGGGGGACAGCCAAGAGACCCAGTACTTC. Protein: CASSLGDSQETQYF.

The V and J genes are TRBV4-3 and TRBJ1-6, with 7 bases that match TRBD1. V lost 0 bases, J lost 7 bases, and 6 bases stayed unmatched. Germline CDR1 LGHNA, CDR2 YSLEER. The CDR3 loop spans 16 amino acids. CDR3 DNA: TGCGCCAGCAGCCAAGATACGACAGGGCGAAATTCACCCCTCCACTTT. Translation: CASSQDTTGRNSPLHF.

The genes are TRBV11-2 and TRBJ2-7, with 9 positions matching TRBD1. V dropped 5 bases and J dropped 4; count of bases not matched to a gene: 6. Looked up from germline, CDR1 is SGHAT and CDR2 is FQNNGV. The CDR3 loop spans 14 amino acids. The CDR3 DNA is TGTGCCAGCAGCGCTAACAGGGGGCTTTACGAGCAGTACTTC. Protein product: CASSANRGLYEQYF.

This chain links TRBV4-1 with TRBJ1-5; D ambiguous. The CDR3 runs to 14 residues. Germline CDR1 is MGHRA and CDR2 is YSYEKL. Trimming took off 0 bases at V and 5 bases at J, with 8 bases between the two ends. CDR3 in amino acids: CASSQDGLYQPQHF. The CDR3 DNA reads as TGCGCCAGCAGCCAAGATGGACTTTATCAGCCCCAGCATTTT.

This chain uses TRBV14 with TRBJ1-1; D unresolved. The ends were cut back, 5 bases at V and 4 bases at J, with 8 bases in the middle. Germline-derived CDR1 and CDR2 are SGHDN and FVKESK. This CDR3 has 12 amino acids. CDR3 DNA: TGTGCCAGCAGCTTCAGAGGCACTGAAGCTTTCTTT. Translating it yields CASSFRGTEAFF.

The V gene is TRBV7-2, the J gene TRBJ1-2; 7 nucleotides align to TRBD1. The CDR3 spans 13 residues. With 5 bases clipped from V and 7 bases from J, the junction kept 7 bases outside the gene matches. Germline V CDR1 and CDR2: SGHTA, FQGNSA. CDR3 sequence: CASSLQGRGGYTF. The CDR3 nucleotides are TGTGCCAGCAGCCTACAGGGGCGGGGTGGCTACACCTTC.

A single count supports this clone. This sequence joins TRBV5-4 and TRBJ2-1; no clear D. Germline V gives CDR1 SGHNT, CDR2 YYREEE (reference sequence). CDR3 length equals 15 residues. Trimming shortened V by 2 bases and J by 3 bases, and 12 bases separated the two germline ends. The CDR3 region is CASSFSAGVYNEQFF. The CDR3 DNA reads TGTGCCAGCAGCTTTAGTGCCGGAGTCTACAATGAGCAGTTCTTC.

The V gene is TRBV6-1, the J gene TRBJ2-5; D is perhaps TRBD1 (5 bases). Per germline, CDR1 MNHNS and CDR2 SASEGT. The CDR3 runs to 14 residues. The ends were cut back, 3 bases at V and 5 bases at J, with 13 bases in the middle. The CDR3 sequence is CASSDSGIEETQYF. In DNA, the CDR3 is TGTGCCAGCAGTGATTCAGGGATTGAGGAGACCCAGTACTTC.

CDR3 nucleotide sequence: TGTGCCAGCAGGACCCCCCAGGACGAGCAGTACTTC. It specifies CASRTPQDEQYF. This chain connects TRBV28 to TRBJ2-7, with D unresolved. The CDR3 contains 12 residues. Germline V gene sequence: CDR1 MDHEN, CDR2 SYDVKM. The V gene lost 6 bases and the J gene lost 5 bases, with 11 bases spanning the gap.

V and J are TRBV9 and TRBJ1-4; D perhaps matches TRBD1 (6 bases). V lost 5 bases, J lost 8 bases, and 25 bases lay in between. Germline CDR1 reads SGDLS; CDR2 reads YYNGEE. The CDR3 is made up of 17 amino acids. CDR3 region: CASSRQLTNFRGEKLFF. CDR3 coding DNA: TGTGCCAGCAGTCGACAGCTCACTAACTTCAGGGGCGAAAAACTGTTTTTT.

The V and J genes are TRBV6-1 and TRBJ2-7; weak D call: TRBD1 (6 bases). The CDR3 consists of 12 residues. V dropped 9 bases and J dropped 3 bases, with 12 bases sitting between them. The germline V gene encodes CDR1 MNHNS and CDR2 SASEGT. CDR3 bases: TGTGCCAGTGCTCAGGGGTTCTACGAGCAGTACTTC. It codes for CASAQGFYEQYF.

J is TRBJ2-3 and V is TRBV7-3, with TRBD2 matching 7 bases. The V gene end was trimmed by 1 base and the J gene end by 2 bases; junction bases not matched to a gene: 3. This CDR3 region has 15 residues. In germline, CDR1 is SGHTA, CDR2 FQGTGA. The CDR3 loop is CASSLMAGVTDTQYF. The CDR3 region has the DNA TGTGCCAGCAGCTTAATGGCGGGGGTCACAGATACGCAGTATTTT.

This sequence joins TRBV7-8 and TRBJ2-5; 8 positions match TRBD1. Germline lookup yields CDR1 SGHVS and CDR2 FQNEAQ. The CDR3 has 14 residues. J was trimmed by 2 bases and V by 4 bases; bases with no gene match: 3. The CDR3 DNA reads as TGTGCCAGCAGCTCCCACAGGGGGCAAGAGACCCAGTACTTC. Its protein is CASSSHRGQETQYF.

The rearrangement joins TRBV9 to TRBJ2-5, with TRBD1 matching over 9 bases. CDR1 is SGDLS and CDR2 is YYNGEE in the germline V gene. The junction had 6 bases not matched to a gene; V was cut back by 3 bases and J by 3 bases. This CDR3 contains 15 residues. In DNA form, the CDR3 reads TGTGCCAGCAGCGGCTGGACAGGGGACAAAGAGACCCAGTACTTC. Protein: CASSGWTGDKETQYF.

This chain uses TRBV6-1 with TRBJ1-1, with D possibly being TRBD1 (5 bases). The CDR3 is 18 amino acids. Germline CDR1 MNHNS, CDR2 SASEGT. V gave up 4 bases and J gave up 1 base, with 22 bases separating them. The CDR3 loop is CASSGRDLPGRKNTEAFF. The CDR3 DNA sequence: TGTGCCAGCAGTGGACGGGACTTGCCAGGACGGAAGAACACTGAAGCTTTCTTT.

This clone was counted once. This sequence joins TRBV5-1 and TRBJ1-4; no reliable D call. CDR1 SGHRS and CDR2 YFSETQ come from the germline V gene. The CDR3 contains 14 residues. V shed 4 bases and J shed 0 bases, with 7 bases lying between them. The CDR3 loop is CASSVGATNEKLFF. The CDR3 bases are TGCGCCAGCAGCGTTGGAGCAACTAATGAAAAACTGTTTTTT.

The chain links TRBV2 to TRBJ1-2; 9 bases agree with TRBD1. Losses at the gene ends were 3 bases for V and 8 bases for J; bases not matched to a gene: 10. The CDR3 totals 15 residues. From germline, CDR1 is SNHLY and CDR2 FYNNEI. The CDR3 here is CASSEGGQGNYGYTF. CDR3 sequence (DNA): TGTGCCAGCAGTGAGGGGGGACAGGGTAATTACGGCTACACCTTC.

The chain is built from TRBV7-9 and TRBJ1-6, with D uncertain. Trimming left V 2 bases short and J 17 bases short, with 13 bases between. Germline CDR1 is SEHNR and CDR2 is FQNEAQ (reference sequence). The CDR3 contains 12 residues. CDR3 region: CASSLSGLLVHF. CDR3 nucleotides: TGTGCCAGCAGCTTAAGCGGGCTCCTAGTCCACTTT. The full variable domain, its missing parts supplied by reference TRBV7-9 and TRBJ1-6, is DTGVSQNPRHKITKRGQNVTFRCDPISEHNRLYWYRQTLGQGPEFLTYFQNEAQLEKSRLLSDRFSAERPKGSFSTLEIQRTEQGDSAMYLCASSLSGLLVHFGNGTRLTVT.